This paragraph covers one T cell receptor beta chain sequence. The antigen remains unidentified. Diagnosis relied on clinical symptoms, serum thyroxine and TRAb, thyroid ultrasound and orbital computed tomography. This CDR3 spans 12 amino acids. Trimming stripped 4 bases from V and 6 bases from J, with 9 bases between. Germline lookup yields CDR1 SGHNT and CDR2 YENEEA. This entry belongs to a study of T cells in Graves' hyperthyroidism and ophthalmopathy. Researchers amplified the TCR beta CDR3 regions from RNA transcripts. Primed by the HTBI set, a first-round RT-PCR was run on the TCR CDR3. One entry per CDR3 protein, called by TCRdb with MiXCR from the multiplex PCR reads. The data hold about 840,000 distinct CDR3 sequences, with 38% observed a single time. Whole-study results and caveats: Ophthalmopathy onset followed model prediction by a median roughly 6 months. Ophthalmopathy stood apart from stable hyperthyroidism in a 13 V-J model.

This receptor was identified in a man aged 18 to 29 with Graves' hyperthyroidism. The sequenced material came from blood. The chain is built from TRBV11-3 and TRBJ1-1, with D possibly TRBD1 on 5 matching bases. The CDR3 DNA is TGTGCCAGCAGCTGGCGGGGGGCTGAAGCTTTCTTT. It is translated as CASSWRGAEAFF. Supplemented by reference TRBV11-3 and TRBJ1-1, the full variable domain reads EAGVVQSPRYKIIEKKQPVAFWCNPISGHNTLYWYLQNLGQGPELLIRYENEEAVDDSQLPKDRFSAERLKGVDSTLKIQPAELGDSAVYLCASSWRGAEAFFGQGTRLTVV.